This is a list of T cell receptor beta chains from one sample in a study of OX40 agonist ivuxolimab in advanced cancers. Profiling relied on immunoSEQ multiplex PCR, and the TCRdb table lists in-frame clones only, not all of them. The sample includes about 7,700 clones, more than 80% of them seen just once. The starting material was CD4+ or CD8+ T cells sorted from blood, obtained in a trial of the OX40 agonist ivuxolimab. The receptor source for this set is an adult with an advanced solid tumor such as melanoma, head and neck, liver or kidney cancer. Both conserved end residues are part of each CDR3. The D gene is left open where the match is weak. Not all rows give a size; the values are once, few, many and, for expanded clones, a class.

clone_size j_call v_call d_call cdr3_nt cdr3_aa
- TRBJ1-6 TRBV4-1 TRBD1 TGCGCCAGCAGCCAAGATAGGACAGGGCCCTCACCCCTCCACTTT CASSQDRTGPSPLHF
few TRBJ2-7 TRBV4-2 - TGTGCCAGCAGCCAAGTACCGGGACATCTACTCTTC CASSQVPGHLLF
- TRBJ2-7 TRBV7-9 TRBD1 TGTGCCAGCAGCTTATTTAGGGGACAGGGGTCCCACGAGCAGTACTTC CASSLFRGQGSHEQYF
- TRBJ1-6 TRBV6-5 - TGTGCCAGCAAAACGGGACGGAGACTTGGATCACCCCTCCACTTT CASKTGRRLGSPLHF
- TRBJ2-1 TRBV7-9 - TGTGCCAGCAGCTCCTTAACTGGGCCGGGCAATGAGCAGTTCTTC CASSSLTGPGNEQFF
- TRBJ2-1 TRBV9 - TGTGCCAGCAGCGTAGGGACGGGGCCTGAGCAGTTCTTC CASSVGTGPEQFF
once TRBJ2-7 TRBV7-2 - TGTGCCAGCAGCTTAGAGGCCAGGGGCTCCTACGAGCAGTACTTC CASSLEARGSYEQYF
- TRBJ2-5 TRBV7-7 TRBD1 TGTGCTAGCAGCTTAGAGGGGGCCGTTGAGACCCAGTACTTC CASSLEGAVETQYF
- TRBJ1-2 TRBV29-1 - TGCAGCGTCTCGGGACAAAGCAACTATGGCTACACCTTC CSVSGQSNYGYTF
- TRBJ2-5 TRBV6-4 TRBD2 TGTGCCAGCAGCCCAAGCGGGGAAGAGACCCAGTACTTC CASSPSGEETQYF
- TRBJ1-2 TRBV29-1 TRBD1 TGCAGCGTGGGGACAGGGGGTGAGGCGGTCTATGGCTACACCTTC CSVGTGGEAVYGYTF
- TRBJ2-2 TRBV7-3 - TGTGCCAGCTCCGAGGGGCAGGTCGGGGAGCTGTTTTTT CASSEGQVGELFF
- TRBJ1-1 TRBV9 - TGTGCCAGCAGCCGTAGGGTCGAATGGGGCACTGAAGCTTTCTTT CASSRRVEWGTEAFF
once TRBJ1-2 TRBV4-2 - TGTGCCAGCAGCCAAGATATGTCAGCGAATGGCTACACCTTC CASSQDMSANGYTF
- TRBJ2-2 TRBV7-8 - TGTGCCAGCAGCTTAAGTGAGACCGGGGAGCTGTTTTTT CASSLSETGELFF
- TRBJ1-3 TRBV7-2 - TGTGCCAGCAGCTCAGGGGCGCTGATTTCTGGAAACACCATATATTTT CASSSGALISGNTIYF